Presented here are 10 T cell receptor beta chains from one specimen sequenced in a study of identical twins. TCRdb fed the 5' RACE reads into MiXCR, producing one record per CDR3 protein. The sample records under 900,000 distinct CDR3 sequences, roughly an eighth being singletons. This sample was also put to use in a study of yellow fever vaccine responses in identical twins.

The sequenced sample consisted of PBMCs. Receptor source: a woman younger than 30 in good health.

This clonotype occurred many times. The rearrangement uses TRBV28 and TRBJ2-2; D is perhaps TRBD1 (5 bases). The germline V gene has CDR1 MDHEN and CDR2 SYDVKM. The CDR3 sequence is 12 residues long. The V and J ends lost 7 bases and 3 bases respectively, with 6 bases between them. The CDR3 sequence is CASTRDTGELFF. The CDR3 DNA sequence: TGTGCCAGCACCAGGGACACCGGGGAGCTGTTTTTT.

This chain uses TRBV3-1 with TRBJ2-2, with 8 bases lining up with TRBD2. This CDR3 contains 16 residues. V gave up 7 bases and J gave up 7 bases; unmatched junction bases: 14. Germline CDR1 and CDR2: LGHDT and YNNKEL (reference sequence). The CDR3 sequence: CASTPMSGGPNGELFF. CDR3 DNA: TGTGCCAGCACCCCGATGTCGGGAGGGCCCAACGGGGAGCTGTTTTTT. Using reference TRBV3-1 and TRBJ2-2 for the parts outside the CDR3, the full variable domain is DTAVSQTPKYLVTQMGNDKSIKCEQNLGHDTMYWYKQDSKKFLKIMFSYNNKELIINETVPNRFSPKSPDKAHLNLHINSLELGDSAVYFCASTPMSGGPNGELFFGEGSRLTVL.

This clonotype was seen a handful of times. J is TRBJ1-3 and V is TRBV2, with D hard to call. CDR3 size: 15 residues. Germline loops: CDR1 SNHLY, CDR2 FYNNEI. The V end lost 6 bases, the J end lost 0 bases, and 12 bases lay between the germline ends. CDR3 loop: CASRDDNYSGNTIYF. The DNA for the CDR3 is TGTGCCAGCAGGGATGACAATTACTCTGGAAACACCATATATTTT.

This clonotype was found many times. V is TRBV12-3 or TRBV12-4 and J is TRBJ1-1, with D tentatively TRBD1 (5 bases). This CDR3 is 13 amino acids long. Trimming took off 6 bases at V and 4 bases at J, with 12 bases between the two ends. CDR3 amino acids: CASREQVTTEAFF. The CDR3 coding sequence is TGTGCCAGCAGAGAACAGGTCACCACTGAAGCTTTCTTT.

This clonotype has a handful of counts. This rearrangement joins TRBV5-1 to TRBJ2-7; TRBD2 aligns across 8 bases. V was clipped by 4 bases and J by 3 bases; unmatched bases: 12. This CDR3 has 16 residues. Per germline, CDR1 SGHRS and CDR2 YFSETQ. The chain's CDR3 is CASSPTPGLANYEQYV. The DNA for the CDR3 is TGCGCCAGCAGCCCCACTCCAGGACTAGCCAACTACGAGCAGTACGTC.

This clonotype has only a few counts. V gene TRBV25-1 combines with J gene TRBJ1-3; TRBD1 might be the D (5 bases). CDR1 is MGHDK, CDR2 SYGVNS, per germline. This CDR3 has 17 residues. Trimming shortened V by 1 base and J by 0 bases, and 13 bases separated the two germline ends. This chain's CDR3 is CASSELGGVNSGNTIYF. CDR3 in DNA: TGTGCCAGCAGTGAATTAGGAGGGGTTAACTCTGGAAACACCATATATTTT.

Concerning this clonotype: At one end the junction does not follow the germline gene, possibly because of a read error. This chain connects TRBV20-1 to TRBJ1-2, with a possible D match to TRBD1 (5 bases). Germline V lookup: CDR1 DFQATT, CDR2 SNEGSKA (reference sequence). This CDR3 is built from 13 residues. The CDR3 sequence is CSARVRGKYGYIF. CDR3 sequence (DNA): TGCAGTGCTAGAGTTCGGGGGAAGTACGGCTACATCTTC.

The chain employs TRBV29-1 and TRBJ2-5; 9 bases are shared with TRBD2. From germline, CDR1 is SQVTM and CDR2 ANQGSEA. The CDR3 is made up of 14 amino acids. V trimming: 4 bases; J trimming: 2 bases; junction bases outside the gene matches: 5. The chain's CDR3 is CSVGASGVQETQYF. DNA of the CDR3: TGCAGCGTTGGGGCTAGCGGGGTACAAGAGACCCAGTACTTC.

The rearrangement uses TRBV6-2 or TRBV6-3 and TRBJ2-1, with 10 bases aligning to TRBD2. Germline V gene lookup returns CDR1 MNHEY and CDR2 SVGEGT. The CDR3 totals 16 residues. Germline trimming cut 6 bases from V and 8 bases from J; bases unmatched to any gene: 13. DNA for the CDR3: TGTGCCAGCAGCCCCTTCGGGCTAGCGGGAGCGTATGAGCAGTTCTTC. It is translated as CASSPFGLAGAYEQFF.

This clonotype has only a few counts. The rearrangement uses TRBV3-1 and TRBJ2-1, with TRBD2 matching over 8 bases. This CDR3 contains 16 residues. Germline-derived CDR1 and CDR2 are LGHDT and YNNKEL (reference sequence). V trimming: 3 bases; J trimming: 3 bases; junction bases outside the gene matches: 7. The CDR3 DNA sequence: TGTGCCAGCAGCCAGCCCGGGACTAGGATCTACAATGAGCAGTTCTTC. It specifies CASSQPGTRIYNEQFF.